Detailed here is one T cell receptor (beta chain). These data come from a study of blood T cell repertoires in COVID-19. Study as a whole: From the United States, Italy and Spain came samples of acute and convalescent COVID-19. PBMCs, B-cell-depleted T cells, or T cells were the source of the cDNA or gDNA that made up the material.

In the source study's methods: Using reference gene primer amplification, nucleated cell counts were estimated. The method was immunoSEQ multiplex PCR; TCRdb's version includes in-frame clones alone and lacks a portion of them. V and J calls plus clone size are reproduced from that table; the DNA served to infer D and trimming. Of roughly 70,000 clones in the sample, nearly 90% are singletons; the top ten hold about 9.1%. This CDR3 contains 14 residues. The V gene's germline CDR1 is SGHVS and CDR2 FNYEAQ. Unmatched junction bases numbered 5, after V lost 5 bases and J lost 1 base. Sequencing input: peripheral blood. The V call is TRBV7-6, the J call TRBJ2-7; the match to TRBD1 covers 7 bases. The receptor was derived from a man at least 80 years old with acute or convalescent COVID-19. CDR3 in amino acids: CASSPQGESYEQYF. For the CDR3, the DNA is TGTGCCAGCAGCCCCCAGGGGGAGTCCTACGAGCAGTACTTC.